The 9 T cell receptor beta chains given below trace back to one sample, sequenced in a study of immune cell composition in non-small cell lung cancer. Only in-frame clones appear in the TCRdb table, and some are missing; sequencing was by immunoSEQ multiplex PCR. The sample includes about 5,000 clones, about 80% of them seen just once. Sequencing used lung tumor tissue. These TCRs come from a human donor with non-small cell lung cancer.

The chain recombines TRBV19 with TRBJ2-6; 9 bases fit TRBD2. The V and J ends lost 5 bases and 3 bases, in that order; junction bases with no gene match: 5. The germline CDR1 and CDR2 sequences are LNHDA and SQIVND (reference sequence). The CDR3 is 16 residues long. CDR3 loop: CASSGLAGFGANVLTF. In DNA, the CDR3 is TGTGCCAGTAGTGGGCTAGCGGGGTTTGGGGCCAACGTCCTGACTTTC. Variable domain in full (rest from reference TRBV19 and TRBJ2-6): DGGITQSPKYLFRKEGQNVTLSCEQNLNHDAMYWYRQDPGQGLRLIYYSQIVNDFQKGDIAEGYSVSREKKESFPLTVTSAQKNPTAFYLCASSGLAGFGANVLTFGAGSRLTVL.

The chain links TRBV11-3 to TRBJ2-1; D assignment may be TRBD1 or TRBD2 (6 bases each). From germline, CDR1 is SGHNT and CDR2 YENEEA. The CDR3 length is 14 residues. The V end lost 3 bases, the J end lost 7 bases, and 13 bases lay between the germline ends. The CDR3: CASSLTRGRNEQFF. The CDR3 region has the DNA TGTGCCAGCAGCTTGACTAGGGGGAGGAATGAGCAGTTCTTC.

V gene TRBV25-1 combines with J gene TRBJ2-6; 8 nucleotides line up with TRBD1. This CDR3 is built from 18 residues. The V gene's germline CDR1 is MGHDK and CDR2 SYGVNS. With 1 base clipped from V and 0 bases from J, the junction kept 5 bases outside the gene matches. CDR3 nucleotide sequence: TGTGCCAGCAGTGAATCGGGGACAGGCAACTCTGGGGCCAACGTCCTGACTTTC. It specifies CASSESGTGNSGANVLTF.

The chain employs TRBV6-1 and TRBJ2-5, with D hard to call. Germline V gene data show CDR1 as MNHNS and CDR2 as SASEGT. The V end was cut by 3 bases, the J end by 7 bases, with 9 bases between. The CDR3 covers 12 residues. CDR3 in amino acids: CASSDWGGTQYF. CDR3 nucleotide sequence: TGTGCCAGCAGTGATTGGGGTGGGACCCAGTACTTC.

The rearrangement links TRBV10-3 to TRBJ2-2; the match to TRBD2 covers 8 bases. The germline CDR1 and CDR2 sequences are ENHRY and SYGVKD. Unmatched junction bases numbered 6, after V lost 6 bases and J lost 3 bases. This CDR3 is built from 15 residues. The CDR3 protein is CAIRDSGADTGELFF. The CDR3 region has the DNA TGTGCCATCAGGGATAGCGGGGCGGACACCGGGGAGCTGTTTTTT.

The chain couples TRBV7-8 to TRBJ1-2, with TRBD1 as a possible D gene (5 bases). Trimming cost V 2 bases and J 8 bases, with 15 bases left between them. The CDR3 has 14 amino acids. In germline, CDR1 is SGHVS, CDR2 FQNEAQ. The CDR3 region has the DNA TGTGCCAGCAGCTTAAACTCCTTATGGGGCGGCTACACCTTC. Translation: CASSLNSLWGGYTF.

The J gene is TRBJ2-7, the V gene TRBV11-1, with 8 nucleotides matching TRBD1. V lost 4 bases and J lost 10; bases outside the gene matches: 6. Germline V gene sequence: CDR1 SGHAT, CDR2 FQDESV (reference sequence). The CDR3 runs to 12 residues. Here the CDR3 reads CASSSDRGTQYF. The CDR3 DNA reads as TGTGCCAGCAGCTCCGACAGGGGAACCCAGTACTTC.

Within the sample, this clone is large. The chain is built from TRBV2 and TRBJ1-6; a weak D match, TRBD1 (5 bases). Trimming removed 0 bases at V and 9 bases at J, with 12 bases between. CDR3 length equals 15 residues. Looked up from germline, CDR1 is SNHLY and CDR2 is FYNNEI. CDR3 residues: CASSEAGNGGSPLHF. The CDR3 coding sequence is TGTGCCAGCAGTGAAGCCGGGAACGGGGGTTCACCCCTCCACTTT.

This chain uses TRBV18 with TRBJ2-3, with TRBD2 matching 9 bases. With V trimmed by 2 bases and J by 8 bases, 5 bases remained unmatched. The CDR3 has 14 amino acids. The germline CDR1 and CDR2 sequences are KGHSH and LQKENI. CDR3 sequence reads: CASSPGGGAVTQYF. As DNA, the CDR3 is TGTGCCAGCTCACCAGGCGGGGGGGCCGTTACGCAGTATTTT. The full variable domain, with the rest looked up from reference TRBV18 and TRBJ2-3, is NAGVMQNPRHLVRRRGQEARLRCSPMKGHSHVYWYRQLPEEGLKFMVYLQKENIIDESGMPKERFSAEFPKEGPSILRIQQVVRGDSAAYFCASSPGGGAVTQYFGPGTRLTVL.